This T cell receptor beta chain came from a study of T-cell reconstitution after alpha-beta-depleted transplantation in children. V was shortened by 3 bases and J by 1 base, with 12 bases between the two germline ends. The CDR3 has 15 residues. Germline values: CDR1 LGHNA, CDR2 YNFKEQ. In this sample, this clonotype turned up a few times. During its preparation, the TCRbeta library received unique molecular identifiers. TCRdb redid the calling of the PCR reads with MiXCR, one entry per CDR3 protein. The table has about 1,000,000 distinct CDR3 sequences, about 30% seen once; the top ten hold under 30%.

The TCR originated in a boy under three years old who had a stem cell transplant for SCID, so the T cells may come from the graft donor. Sample: PBMCs, mostly from graft donor cells, taken 360 days after TCRalphabeta/CD19-depleted stem cell transplant. The rearrangement joins TRBV4-2 to TRBJ2-5, with unresolved D. The CDR3 DNA reads as TGTGCCAGCAGCCAGGAATTTAACAGCCAAGAGACCCAGTACTTC. Amino acids: CASSQEFNSQETQYF.